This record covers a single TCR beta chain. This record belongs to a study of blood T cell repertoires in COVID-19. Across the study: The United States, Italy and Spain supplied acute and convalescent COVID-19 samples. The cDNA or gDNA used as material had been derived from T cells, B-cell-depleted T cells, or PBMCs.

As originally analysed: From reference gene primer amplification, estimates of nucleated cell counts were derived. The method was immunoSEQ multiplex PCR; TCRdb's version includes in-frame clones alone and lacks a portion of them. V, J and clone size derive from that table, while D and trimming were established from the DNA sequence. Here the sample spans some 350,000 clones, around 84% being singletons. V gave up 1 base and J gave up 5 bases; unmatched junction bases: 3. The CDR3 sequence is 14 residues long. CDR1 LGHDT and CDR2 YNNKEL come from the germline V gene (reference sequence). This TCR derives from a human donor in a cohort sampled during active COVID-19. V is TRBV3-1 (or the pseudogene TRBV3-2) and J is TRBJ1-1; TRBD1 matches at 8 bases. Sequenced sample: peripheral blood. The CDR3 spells CASSQAGGRTEAFF. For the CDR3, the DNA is TGTGCCAGCAGCCAAGCAGGGGGCAGAACTGAAGCTTTCTTT.